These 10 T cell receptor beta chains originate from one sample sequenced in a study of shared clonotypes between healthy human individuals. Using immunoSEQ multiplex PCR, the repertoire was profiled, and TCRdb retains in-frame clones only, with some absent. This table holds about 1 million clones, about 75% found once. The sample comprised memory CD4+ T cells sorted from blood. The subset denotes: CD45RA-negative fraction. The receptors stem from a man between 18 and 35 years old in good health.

CDR3 protein: CASSSAGRAGEKLFF. The CDR3 DNA reads as TGTGCCAGCAGCTCGGCGGGGAGGGCAGGCGAAAAACTGTTTTTT. J is TRBJ1-4 and V is TRBV7-8; D is unclear. Germline CDR1 and CDR2: SGHVS and FQNEAQ. The CDR3 is made up of 15 amino acids. Trimming stripped 4 bases from V and 8 bases from J, with 17 bases between.

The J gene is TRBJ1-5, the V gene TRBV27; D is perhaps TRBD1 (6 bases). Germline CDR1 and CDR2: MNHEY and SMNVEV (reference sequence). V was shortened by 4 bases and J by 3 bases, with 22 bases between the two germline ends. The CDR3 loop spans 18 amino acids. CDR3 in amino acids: CASSSTGKTGSYNQPQHF. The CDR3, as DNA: TGTGCCAGCAGTTCCACGGGTAAAACAGGGTCGTACAATCAGCCCCAGCATTTT.

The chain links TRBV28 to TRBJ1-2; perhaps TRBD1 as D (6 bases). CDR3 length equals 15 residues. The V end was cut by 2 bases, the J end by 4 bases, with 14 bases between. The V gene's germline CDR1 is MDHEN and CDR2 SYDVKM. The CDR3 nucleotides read TGTGCCAGCAGTTTACCAGGGGTCAATAGCTATGGCTACACCTTC. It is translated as CASSLPGVNSYGYTF.

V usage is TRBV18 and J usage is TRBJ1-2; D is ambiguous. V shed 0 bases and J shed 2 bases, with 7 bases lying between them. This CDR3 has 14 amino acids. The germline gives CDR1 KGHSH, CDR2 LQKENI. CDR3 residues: CASSPPNVNYGYTF. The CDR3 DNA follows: TGTGCCAGCTCACCACCTAACGTCAACTATGGCTACACCTTC.

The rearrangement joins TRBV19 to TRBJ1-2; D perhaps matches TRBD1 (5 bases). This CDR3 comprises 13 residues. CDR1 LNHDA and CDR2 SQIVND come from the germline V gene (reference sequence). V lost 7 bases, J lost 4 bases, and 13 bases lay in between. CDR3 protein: CASKQRGAYGYTF. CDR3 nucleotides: TGTGCCAGTAAGCAGAGGGGAGCCTATGGCTACACCTTC.

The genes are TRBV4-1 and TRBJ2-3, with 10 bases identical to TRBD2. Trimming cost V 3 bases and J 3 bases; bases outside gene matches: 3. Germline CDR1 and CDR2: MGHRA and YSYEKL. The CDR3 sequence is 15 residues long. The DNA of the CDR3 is TGCGCCAGCAGCCATCTAGCGGGAGAAACAGATACGCAGTATTTT. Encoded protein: CASSHLAGETDTQYF.

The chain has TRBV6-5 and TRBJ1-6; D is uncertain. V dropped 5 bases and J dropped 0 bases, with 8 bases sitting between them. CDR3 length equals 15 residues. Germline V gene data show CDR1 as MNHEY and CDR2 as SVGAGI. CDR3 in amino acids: CASSRKSSYNSPLHF. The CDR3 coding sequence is TGTGCCAGCAGTCGAAAGAGCTCCTATAATTCACCCCTCCACTTT.

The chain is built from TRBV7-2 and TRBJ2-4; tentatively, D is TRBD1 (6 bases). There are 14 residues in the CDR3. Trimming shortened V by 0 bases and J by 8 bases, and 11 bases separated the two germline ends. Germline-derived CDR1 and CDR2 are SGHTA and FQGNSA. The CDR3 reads CASSLATGLDIQYF. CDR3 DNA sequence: TGTGCCAGCAGCTTAGCTACAGGGCTAGACATTCAGTACTTC.

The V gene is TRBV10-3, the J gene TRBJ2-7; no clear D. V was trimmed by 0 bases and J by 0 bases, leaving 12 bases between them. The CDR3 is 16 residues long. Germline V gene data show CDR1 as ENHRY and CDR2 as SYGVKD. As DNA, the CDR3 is TGTGCCATCAGTGAGTCGAGCCTAGGGAACTCCTACGAGCAGTACTTC. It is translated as CAISESSLGNSYEQYF.

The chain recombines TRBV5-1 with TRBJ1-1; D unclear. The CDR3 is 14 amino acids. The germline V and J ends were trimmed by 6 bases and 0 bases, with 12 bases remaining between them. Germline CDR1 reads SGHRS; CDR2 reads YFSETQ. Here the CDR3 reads CASNLEGLNTEAFF. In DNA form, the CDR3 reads TGCGCCAGCAACCTGGAGGGATTGAACACTGAAGCTTTCTTT.